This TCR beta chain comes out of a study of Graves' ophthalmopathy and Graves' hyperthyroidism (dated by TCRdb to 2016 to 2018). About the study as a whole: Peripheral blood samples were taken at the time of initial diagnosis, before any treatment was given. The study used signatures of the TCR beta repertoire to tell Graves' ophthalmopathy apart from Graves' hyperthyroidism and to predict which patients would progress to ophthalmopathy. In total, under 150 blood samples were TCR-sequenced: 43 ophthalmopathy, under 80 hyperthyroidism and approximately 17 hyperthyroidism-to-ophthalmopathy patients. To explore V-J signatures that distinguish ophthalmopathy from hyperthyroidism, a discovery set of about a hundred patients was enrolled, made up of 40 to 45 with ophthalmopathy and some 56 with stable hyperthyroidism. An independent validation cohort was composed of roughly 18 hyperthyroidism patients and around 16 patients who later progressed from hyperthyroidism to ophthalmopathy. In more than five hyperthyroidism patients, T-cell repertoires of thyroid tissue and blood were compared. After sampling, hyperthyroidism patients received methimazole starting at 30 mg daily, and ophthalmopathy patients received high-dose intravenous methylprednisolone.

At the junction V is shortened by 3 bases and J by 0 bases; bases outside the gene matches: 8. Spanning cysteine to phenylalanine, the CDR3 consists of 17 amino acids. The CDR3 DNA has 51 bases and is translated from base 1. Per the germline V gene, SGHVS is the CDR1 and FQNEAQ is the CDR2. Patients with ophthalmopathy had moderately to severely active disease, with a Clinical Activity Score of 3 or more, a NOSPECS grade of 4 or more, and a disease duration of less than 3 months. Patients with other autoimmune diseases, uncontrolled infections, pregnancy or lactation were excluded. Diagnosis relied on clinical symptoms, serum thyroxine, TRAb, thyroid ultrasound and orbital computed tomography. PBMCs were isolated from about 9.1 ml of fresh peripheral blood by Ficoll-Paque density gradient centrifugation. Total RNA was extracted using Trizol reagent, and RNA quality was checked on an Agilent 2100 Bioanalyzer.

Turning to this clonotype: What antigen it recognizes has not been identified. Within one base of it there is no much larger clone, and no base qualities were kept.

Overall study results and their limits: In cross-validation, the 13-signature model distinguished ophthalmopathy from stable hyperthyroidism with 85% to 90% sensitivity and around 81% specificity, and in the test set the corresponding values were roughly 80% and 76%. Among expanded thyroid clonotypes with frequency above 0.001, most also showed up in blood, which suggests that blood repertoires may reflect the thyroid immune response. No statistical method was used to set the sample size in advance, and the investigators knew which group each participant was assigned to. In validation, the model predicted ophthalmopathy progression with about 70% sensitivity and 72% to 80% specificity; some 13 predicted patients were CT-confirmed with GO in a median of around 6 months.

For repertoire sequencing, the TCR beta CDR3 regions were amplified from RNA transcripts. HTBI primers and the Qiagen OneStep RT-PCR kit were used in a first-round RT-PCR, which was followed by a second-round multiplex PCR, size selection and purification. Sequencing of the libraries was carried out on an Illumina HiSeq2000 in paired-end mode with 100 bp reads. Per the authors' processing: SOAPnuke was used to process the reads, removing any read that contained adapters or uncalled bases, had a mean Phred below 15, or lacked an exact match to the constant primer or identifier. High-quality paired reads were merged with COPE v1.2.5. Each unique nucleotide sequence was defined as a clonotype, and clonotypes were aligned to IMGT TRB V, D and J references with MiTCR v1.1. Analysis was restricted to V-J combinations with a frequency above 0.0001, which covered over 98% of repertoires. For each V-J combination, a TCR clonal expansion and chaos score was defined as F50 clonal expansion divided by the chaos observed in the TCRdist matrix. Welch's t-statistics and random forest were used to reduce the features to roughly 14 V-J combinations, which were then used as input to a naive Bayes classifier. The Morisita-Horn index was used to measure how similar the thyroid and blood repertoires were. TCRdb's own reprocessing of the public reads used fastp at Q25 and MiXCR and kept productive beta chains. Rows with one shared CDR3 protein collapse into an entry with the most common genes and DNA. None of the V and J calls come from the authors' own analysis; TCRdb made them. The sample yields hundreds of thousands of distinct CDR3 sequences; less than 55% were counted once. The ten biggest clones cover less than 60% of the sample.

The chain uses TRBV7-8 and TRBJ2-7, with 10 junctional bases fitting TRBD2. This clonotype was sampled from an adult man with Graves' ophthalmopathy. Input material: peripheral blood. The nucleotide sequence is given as TGTGCCAGCAGCTTTAAGGGGCTAGCGGGGGCCTCCTACGAGCAGTACTTC. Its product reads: CASSFKGLAGASYEQYF.